These T cell receptor beta chains were read from a single sample in a study of a mutant IDH1 vaccine in newly diagnosed glioma. Measured with immunoSEQ multiplex PCR; TCRdb has only the in-frame clones, and not every one. This table holds 80,000 to 100,000 clones, about four fifths found once. Source: PBMCs, taken from a glioma patient treated with radiotherapy, temozolomide or both. The receptors stem from a man between 35 and 55 years old with glioma. Each CDR3 is given with its conserved first and last residue. The D gene is left open where the match is weak. Clone sizes are given selectively: once, few, many, or a class where the clone is expanded.

>once|.|TRBV4-2|TRBJ2-5
TGTGCCAGCAGCCAAGATTTGGCCAATCAAGAGACCCAGTACTTC
CASSQDLANQETQYF
>few|TRBD1|TRBV6-1|TRBJ1-5
TGTGCCAGCAGTGAAGGACAGGGGGCTTCGAGGGCTAATCAGCCCCAGCATTTT
CASSEGQGASRANQPQHF
>.|.|TRBV5-6|TRBJ2-3
TGTGCCAGCAGCTTGGGCGGGGCTTTGACAGATACGCAGTATTTT
CASSLGGALTDTQYF
>.|.|TRBV7-9|TRBJ2-2
TGTGCCAGCAGCTCCCCGAGGGTCAGGATCCCCCCCCGAGCCGGGGAGCTGTTTTTT
CASSSPRVRIPPRAGELFF
>.|.|TRBV28|TRBJ1-2
TGTGCCAGCAGTCCTCAGACAGCGGGATACTATGGCTACACCTTC
CASSPQTAGYYGYTF
>.|.|TRBV28|TRBJ2-5
TGTGCCAGCAGTTCTCTCCGGGCCATTAAGACCCAGTACTTC
CASSSLRAIKTQYF
>.|.|TRBV15|TRBJ2-7
TGTGCCACCAGCAGAGCACCAAGGGATACCTACGAGCAGTACTTC
CATSRAPRDTYEQYF
>.|.|TRBV29-1|TRBJ2-3
TGCAGCGTTGAAGGTAGAACTAGCACAGATACGCAGTATTTT
CSVEGRTSTDTQYF
>.|TRBD2|TRBV19|TRBJ2-2
TGTGCCAGTAGAAGGGCGGGAGGGAGAACCGGGGAGCTGTTTTTT
CASRRAGGRTGELFF
>.|.|TRBV18|TRBJ2-7
TGTGCCAGCTCACCAGCGGAGTCCCCTTACGGGCAGTACTTC
CASSPAESPYGQYF
>few|TRBD1|TRBV5-4|TRBJ1-1
TGTGCCAGCAGCTTGTGGACAGGGGTCACTGAAGCTTTCTTT
CASSLWTGVTEAFF
>.|TRBD2|TRBV11-2|TRBJ2-3
TGTGCCAGCAGCGAGGGACTAGCGGGGGAGACACCCATTTTT
CASSEGLAGETPIF
>.|.|TRBV11-2|TRBJ2-2
TGTGCCAGCAGCTTCGGTGGTGGGCAGGAACACAACACCGGGGAGCTGTTTTTT
CASSFGGGQEHNTGELFF
>few|TRBD2|TRBV28|TRBJ2-2
TGTGCCAGCAGCCGGTCCCTTGGGGGGGGCGGGGAGCTGTTTTTT
CASSRSLGGGGELFF
>once|.|TRBV5-4|TRBJ1-2
TGTGCCAGCAGCTTGATTCAACAGGACTATGGCTACACCTTC
CASSLIQQDYGYTF
>.|.|TRBV6-1|TRBJ1-6
TGTGCCATGGGCAAGAGCTCCTATAATTCACCCCTCCACTTT
CAMGKSSYNSPLHF
>.|.|TRBV7-8|TRBJ2-7
TGTGCCAGCAGCACCCGGGCCGCTGGCGAGCAGTACTTC
CASSTRAAGEQYF
>.|.|TRBV13|TRBJ2-7
TGTGCCAGCAGCTTAGGCCCAGTCGACGAGCAGTACTTC
CASSLGPVDEQYF
>once|.|TRBV30|TRBJ2-1
TGTGCCTGGAGCCCTGGAGGTGAGCAGTTCTTC
CAWSPGGEQFF
>.|.|TRBV4-3|TRBJ2-3
TGCGCCAGCAGCCTGGGTGCTGGGGATACGCAGTATTTT
CASSLGAGDTQYF
>.|TRBD2|TRBV5-1|TRBJ2-7
TGCGCCAGCAGCCCGTACACCCTGGGCGGGAGGGCCCGGTACGAGCAGTACTTC
CASSPYTLGGRARYEQYF
>.|.|TRBV29-1|TRBJ2-7
TGCAGCGTTCAAGAGGGGTACGAGCAGTACTTC
CSVQEGYEQYF
>.|.|TRBV25-1|TRBJ2-3
TGTGCCAGCAGTGAAAAACGTGGCAGCAGCCGCACAGATACGCAGTATTTT
CASSEKRGSSRTDTQYF
>once|.|TRBV4-2|TRBJ2-3
TGTGCCAGCAGCCAAGGGCCCAGAGGTCCGCAGTATTTT
CASSQGPRGPQYF
>.|.|TRBV5-1|TRBJ1-5
TGCGCCAGCAGCTTGTGGGGCGAGACAAATCAGCCCCAGCATTTT
CASSLWGETNQPQHF
>once|TRBD1|TRBV18|TRBJ1-5
TGTGCCAGCTCCCCGGACAGGGCAGATCAGCCCCAGCATTTT
CASSPDRADQPQHF
>.|TRBD1|TRBV5-6|TRBJ2-5
TGTGCCAGCAGCTCCACAGGGGCGGAGACCCAGTACTTC
CASSSTGAETQYF
>.|.|TRBV10-3|TRBJ1-3
TGTGCCATCAGTGAGTCCCCTTCCCGGGGAGCGAACTCTGGAAACACCATATATTTT
CAISESPSRGANSGNTIYF
>.|TRBD1|TRBV30|TRBJ2-7
TGTGCCTGGACGACTGGGACAGGGAGGTACGAGCAGTACTTC
CAWTTGTGRYEQYF
>.|TRBD2|TRBV7-8|TRBJ2-3
TGTGCCAGCAGCCCACGCGGGGGGGGAGGGTTACCAGATACGCAGTATTTT
CASSPRGGGGLPDTQYF
>.|.|TRBV9|TRBJ1-2
TGTGCCAGCAGCGTAGCTCGGGGGGATGGCTACACCTTC
CASSVARGDGYTF
>.|.|TRBV19|TRBJ2-1
TGTGCCAGTAGTATAGGTGGACCGAGACTATCCTCAAGGGATGAGCAGTTCTTC
CASSIGGPRLSSRDEQFF
>.|.|TRBV7-6|TRBJ2-1
TGTGCCAGCAGCAAAGGGCCCTACAATGAGCAGTTCTTC
CASSKGPYNEQFF
>.|TRBD1|TRBV5-6|TRBJ1-2
TGTGCCAGCAGCCCCTACGACAGGGGGCTTTATGGCTACACCTTC
CASSPYDRGLYGYTF
>many|.|TRBV4-2|TRBJ2-1
TGTGCCAGCAGCCAAGATTGGCGAGGTTACTACAATGAGCAGTTCTTC
CASSQDWRGYYNEQFF
>.|.|TRBV4-2|TRBJ2-1
TGTGCCAGCAGCCCTCTAGGGGGAAGGCTGGTTAATGAGCAGTTCTTC
CASSPLGGRLVNEQFF
>.|.|TRBV6-1|TRBJ2-7
TGTGCCAGCAGTGAAGGGGGGACAGCCGGGGACTTGCCGTCCTACGAGCAGTACTTC
CASSEGGTAGDLPSYEQYF